The 32 T cell receptor beta chains reported below all come from one sample, sequenced in a study of T cell changes during pregnancy in multiple sclerosis. Some clones are missing from TCRdb's copy, which holds only in-frame ones; the method was immunoSEQ multiplex PCR. The sample lists 34,000 or so clones, just over 90% seen once, with over 8.5% in the top ten. Sequencing used CD8+ T cells from peripheral blood mononuclear cells, obtained before pregnancy. All receptors come from a female donor with multiple sclerosis, enrolled in a pregnancy study.

The chain recombines TRBV4-3 with TRBJ2-7; 7 positions agree with TRBD1. From germline, CDR1 is LGHNA and CDR2 YSLEER. The J segment lost 7 bases and the V segment lost 4 bases, leaving 10 bases of the junction unmatched. The CDR3 spans 14 residues. The CDR3 coding sequence is TGCGCCAGCAGCCTTTCCCGGACAGGCCCAGAGCAGTACTTC. Its translation is CASSLSRTGPEQYF.

The chain couples TRBV29-1 to TRBJ1-1; 8 bases are a match to TRBD1. The ends lost 5 bases at V and 3 bases at J; junction bases unmatched: 11. The CDR3 runs to 15 residues. Germline-derived CDR1 and CDR2 are SQVTM and ANQGSEA. CDR3 coding DNA: TGCAGCGTTCACGAACTAACAGGGGGGCACACTGAAGCTTTCTTT. Protein product: CSVHELTGGHTEAFF.

This clone was recorded once. J is TRBJ1-2 and V is TRBV27, with D unresolved. Germline V lookup: CDR1 MNHEY, CDR2 SMNVEV (reference sequence). The CDR3 is made up of 17 amino acids. V shed 3 bases and J shed 5 bases, with 22 bases lying between them. For the CDR3, the DNA is TGTGCCAGCAGTTTGGCGCCCGGGAACAGACATTTGTATGGCTACACCTTC. Protein product: CASSLAPGNRHLYGYTF.

In its sample, this clone was seen once. This chain links TRBV29-1 with TRBJ2-7, with 7 positions matching TRBD1. CDR3 length: 12 amino acids. V was clipped by 7 bases and J by 7 bases; unmatched bases: 10. Per the germline V gene, CDR1 is SQVTM and CDR2 is ANQGSEA. This CDR3 reads CSDLDREREQYF. CDR3 nucleotide sequence: TGCAGCGATTTAGACAGGGAGAGGGAGCAGTACTTC.

This clone was seen only once. The chain carries TRBV4-1 and TRBJ1-4; a weak D match, TRBD1 (6 bases). The CDR3 length is 16 residues. V lost 1 base and J 7 bases, leaving 16 bases between the germline ends. The germline CDR1 and CDR2 sequences are MGHRA and YSYEKL. The CDR3 here is CASSQVGAGRAEKLFF. Written as DNA, the CDR3 is TGCGCCAGCAGCCAAGTGGGGGCCGGACGCGCTGAAAAACTGTTTTTT.

The genes are TRBV9 and TRBJ1-4, with TRBD1 identical over 8 bases. Germline trimming cut 0 bases from V and 0 bases from J; bases unmatched to any gene: 10. Germline V gene lookup returns CDR1 SGDLS and CDR2 YYNGEE. This CDR3 contains 19 residues. The CDR3, as DNA: TGTGCCAGCAGCGTAGGCGGACAGGGAGTTATAACAACTAATGAAAAACTGTTTTTT. The encoded protein is CASSVGGQGVITTNEKLFF.

The chain links TRBV6-5 to TRBJ2-7; TRBD1 matches 8 bases. Germline V CDR1 and CDR2: MNHEY, SVGAGI. CDR3 length: 13 amino acids. Trimming took 6 bases from V and 3 from J; bases not matched to a gene: 4. The CDR3 DNA follows: TGTGCCAGCAGAGTCGACAGGGGCTACGAGCAGTACTTC. The encoded protein is CASRVDRGYEQYF.

This sequence joins TRBV7-9 and TRBJ2-6; no clear D gene. The CDR3 is 15 residues long. The ends were cut back, 2 bases at V and 0 bases at J, with 5 bases in the middle. Germline V gene sequence: CDR1 SEHNR, CDR2 FQNEAQ (reference sequence). CDR3 coding DNA: TGTGCCAGCAGCTTAAGGAGCTCTGGGGCCAACGTCCTGACTTTC. Translating gives CASSLRSSGANVLTF.

The chain links TRBV19 to TRBJ2-7; 9 bases are a match to TRBD1. The ends lost 5 bases at V and 0 bases at J; junction bases unmatched: 5. Germline CDR1 reads LNHDA; CDR2 reads SQIVND (reference sequence). This CDR3 is built from 15 residues. This CDR3 reads CASSPGTGSSYEQYF. The CDR3 bases are TGTGCCAGTAGTCCCGGGACAGGGAGCTCCTACGAGCAGTACTTC.

The chain recombines TRBV6-6 with TRBJ2-1; TRBD2 matches at 10 bases. The CDR3 is 15 amino acids. Germline V CDR1 and CDR2: MNHNY, SVGAGI (reference sequence). Unmatched junction bases numbered 4, after V lost 4 bases and J lost 4 bases. Here the CDR3 reads CASSLAGGLYNEQFF. The CDR3 DNA sequence: TGTGCCAGCAGTTTAGCGGGGGGACTGTACAATGAGCAGTTCTTC.

The rearrangement joins TRBV27 to TRBJ1-2; possibly TRBD1 for D (6 bases). The V gene's germline CDR1 is MNHEY and CDR2 SMNVEV (reference sequence). V lost 6 bases, J lost 4 bases, and 18 bases lay in between. The CDR3 length is 15 residues. The CDR3 reads CASSSGGGGGYGYTF. In DNA, the CDR3 is TGTGCCAGCAGCAGCGGGGGGGGCGGGGGCTATGGCTACACCTTC.

This chain links TRBV10-3 with TRBJ1-3; 7 bases map to TRBD1. J was trimmed by 2 bases and V by 6 bases; bases with no gene match: 7. The CDR3 has 15 amino acids. The germline V gene has CDR1 ENHRY and CDR2 SYGVKD. The CDR3 reads CAIRVQGSAGNTIYF. CDR3 DNA: TGTGCCATCAGAGTACAGGGGTCTGCTGGAAACACCATATATTTT.

V usage is TRBV7-8 and J usage is TRBJ1-4; no firm D call. Trimming cost V 4 bases and J 2 bases, with 14 bases left between them. CDR3 length equals 16 residues. CDR1 and CDR2 from the germline V gene are SGHVS and FQNEAQ. In DNA form, the CDR3 reads TGTGCCAGCAGCTCTTTCCTGAGGGAGACTAATGAAAAACTGTTTTTT. This translates into CASSSFLRETNEKLFF.

This rearrangement joins TRBV6-5 to TRBJ2-7; D not resolved. V lost 2 bases and J 1 base, leaving 6 bases between the germline ends. Germline loops: CDR1 MNHEY, CDR2 SVGAGI. The CDR3 sequence is 13 residues long. CDR3 DNA sequence: TGTGCCAGCAGTTACAGAGATTCCTACGAGCAGTACTTC. It encodes CASSYRDSYEQYF.

V and J are TRBV4-1 and TRBJ2-7; possible D gene TRBD1, 5 bases. V was clipped by 0 bases and J by 5 bases, with 20 bases between them. The CDR3 extends over 17 amino acids. Germline V lookup: CDR1 MGHRA, CDR2 YSYEKL. The CDR3 reads CASSQDGAVGFGNEQYF. The CDR3 bases are TGCGCCAGCAGCCAAGATGGGGCCGTGGGATTTGGGAACGAGCAGTACTTC.

J is TRBJ1-1 and V is TRBV28, with D possibly matching TRBD1 (6 bases). Germline lookup yields CDR1 MDHEN and CDR2 SYDVKM. CDR3 length: 14 residues. Deletions cut 10 bases from V and 1 base from J, with 16 bases between. CDR3 region: CATFVRGANTEAFF. In DNA form, the CDR3 reads TGTGCCACCTTCGTTCGGGGGGCGAACACTGAAGCTTTCTTT.

The J gene is TRBJ2-5, the V gene TRBV12-5; 12 bases agree with TRBD2. Losses at the gene ends were 4 bases for V and 0 bases for J; bases not matched to a gene: 6. Germline V gene sequence: CDR1 LGHNT, CDR2 FRNRAP. The CDR3 is 17 residues long. CDR3 bases: TGTGCTAGTGGTTCTAGCGGGGGGGCCCCGTACCAAGAGACCCAGTACTTC. It is translated as CASGSSGGAPYQETQYF.

The V gene is TRBV6-6, the J gene TRBJ1-2, with 7 bases aligning to TRBD1. J lost 4 bases, V lost 4 bases, and 3 bases had no gene match. The CDR3 has 13 residues. The germline gives CDR1 MNHNY, CDR2 SVGAGI (reference sequence). The CDR3 region has the DNA TGTGCCAGCAGTTCCGACAGGGTCTATGGCTACACCTTC. Translating it yields CASSSDRVYGYTF.

The chain links TRBV5-1 to TRBJ2-1; 7 bases fit TRBD1. Trimming cost V 5 bases and J 8 bases; bases outside gene matches: 13. From germline, CDR1 is SGHRS and CDR2 YFSETQ. There are 15 residues in the CDR3. The CDR3 DNA follows: TGCGCCAGCAGGCCCGGGACAGCTCGTAGGGATGAGCAGTTCTTC. Its translation: CASRPGTARRDEQFF. The whole variable domain, filled in from reference TRBV5-1 and TRBJ2-1, reads KAGVTQTPRYLIKTRGQQVTLSCSPISGHRSVSWYQQTPGQGLQFLFEYFSETQRNKGNFPGRFSGRQFSNSRSEMNVSTLELGDSALYLCASRPGTARRDEQFFGPGTRLTVL.

The gene calls are TRBV27 and TRBJ2-7; D is possibly TRBD2 (6 bases). Germline values: CDR1 MNHEY, CDR2 SMNVEV (reference sequence). The CDR3 contains 14 residues. V was cut by 6 bases and J by 1 base, with 13 bases left in between. The CDR3, as DNA: TGTGCCAGCAGCGACACCGGGACTTCCTACGAGCAGTACTTC. Translating it yields CASSDTGTSYEQYF.

The CDR3 sequence is CASSDPGGGQYEQYF. The DNA for the CDR3 is TGCGCCAGCAGCGATCCTGGGGGGGGGCAATACGAGCAGTACTTC. The rearrangement joins TRBV4-1 to TRBJ2-7, with a possible D match to TRBD2 (7 bases). Trimming removed 5 bases from V and 4 bases from J, with 18 bases in between. The CDR3 extends over 15 amino acids. Germline V gene lookup returns CDR1 MGHRA and CDR2 YSYEKL.

The chain couples TRBV14 to TRBJ2-3, with 7 nucleotides matching TRBD1. This CDR3 has 16 residues. Per germline, CDR1 SGHDN and CDR2 FVKESK. V gave up 2 bases and J gave up 2 bases; unmatched junction bases: 7. CDR3: CASSQLDRYNTDTQYF. In nucleotides, the CDR3 is TGTGCCAGCAGCCAACTGGACAGGTACAACACAGATACGCAGTATTTT.

This clone was seen only once. The CDR3 bases are TGTGCCAGCAGCTTGTTGGGACAGGGAACTAATGAAAAACTGTTTTTT. This gives the protein CASSLLGQGTNEKLFF. J is TRBJ1-4 and V is TRBV5-8, with 9 bases matching TRBD1. Trimming took 1 base from V and 1 from J; bases not matched to a gene: 2. This CDR3 is 16 amino acids long. CDR1 SGHTS and CDR2 YDEGEE come from the germline V gene.

The chain links TRBV27 to TRBJ1-1, with unresolved D. V was shortened by 0 bases and J by 1 base, with 9 bases between the two germline ends. The germline V gene encodes CDR1 MNHEY and CDR2 SMNVEV (reference sequence). The CDR3 totals 15 residues. The CDR3 nucleotides are TGTGCCAGCAGTTTATCTCCGTACGGGAACACTGAAGCTTTCTTT. Its translation is CASSLSPYGNTEAFF.

The CDR3 DNA reads TGCGCCAGCAGCCCTTGGGTAGCAGGACAGGGCTTGGCAGATACGCAGTATTTT. Its translation is CASSPWVAGQGLADTQYF. V is TRBV5-1 and J is TRBJ2-3; 8 bases are shared with TRBD1. With 4 bases clipped from V and 4 bases from J, the junction kept 17 bases outside the gene matches. Germline V gene lookup returns CDR1 SGHRS and CDR2 YFSETQ. The CDR3 extends over 18 amino acids.

The table lists this clone with a count of one. The V gene is TRBV19, the J gene TRBJ1-4; D is perhaps TRBD1 (6 bases). Germline V gene sequence: CDR1 LNHDA, CDR2 SQIVND (reference sequence). V was trimmed by 6 bases and J by 8 bases, leaving 22 bases between them. The CDR3 runs to 16 residues. The CDR3 region has the DNA TGTGCCAGTAGCATTTACCGGACAGTAGGGAAGGAAAAACTGTTTTTT. Translating it yields CASSIYRTVGKEKLFF.

The chain has TRBV7-9 and TRBJ1-2, with 12 bases that match TRBD1. The CDR3 contains 19 residues. Trimming took 5 bases from V and 5 from J; bases not matched to a gene: 18. Germline CDR1 is SEHNR and CDR2 is FQNEAQ (reference sequence). The CDR3 DNA sequence: TGTGCCAGCAGCATCGTAGACCCCGGGACAGGGGGCAATTTTTATGGCTACACCTTC. It is translated as CASSIVDPGTGGNFYGYTF.

This chain links TRBV2 with TRBJ2-7; D is possibly TRBD1 (6 bases). The CDR3 consists of 15 residues. CDR1 SNHLY and CDR2 FYNNEI come from the germline V gene. V dropped 7 bases and J dropped 3 bases, with 19 bases sitting between them. The CDR3 protein is CASILKDSLVYEQYF. In DNA, the CDR3 is TGTGCCAGCATTCTGAAGGACAGTCTAGTCTACGAGCAGTACTTC.

This clone was recorded a few times. The rearrangement joins TRBV18 to TRBJ1-5; D gene ambiguous. CDR3 size: 13 residues. Germline-derived CDR1 and CDR2 are KGHSH and LQKENI. Deletions cut 2 bases from V and 4 bases from J, with 6 bases between. The CDR3 protein is CASSPAGNQPQHF. In DNA, the CDR3 is TGTGCCAGCTCACCAGCAGGTAATCAGCCCCAGCATTTT.

The chain couples TRBV4-1 to TRBJ1-1; D not certain. Deletions cut 4 bases from V and 1 base from J, with 7 bases between. The CDR3 is 13 amino acids. CDR1 is MGHRA, CDR2 YSYEKL, per germline. This CDR3 is CASSLTENTEAFF. The CDR3 DNA is TGCGCCAGCAGCCTCACAGAGAACACTGAAGCTTTCTTT.

This clone was detected only once. This chain uses TRBV2 with TRBJ2-1; 9 bases map to TRBD1. The CDR3 sequence is 15 residues long. The junction had 12 bases not matched to a gene; V was cut back by 7 bases and J by 8 bases. Germline lookup yields CDR1 SNHLY and CDR2 FYNNEI. The CDR3 DNA follows: TGTGCCAGCAAGTACCGGGACAGGGTTCTCGATGAGCAGTTCTTC. This gives the protein CASKYRDRVLDEQFF.

The rearrangement uses TRBV27 and TRBJ1-5; D is unresolved. The germline V gene encodes CDR1 MNHEY and CDR2 SMNVEV (reference sequence). There are 15 residues in the CDR3. The V end was cut by 5 bases, the J end by 1 base, with 12 bases between. CDR3 DNA: TGTGCCAGCAGTCCGACCGCCGGGAGCAATCAGCCCCAGCATTTT. Translated, it gives CASSPTAGSNQPQHF.